The next 26 T cell receptor beta chains were all read from a single sample in a study of shared clonotypes between healthy human individuals. The data were produced by immunoSEQ multiplex PCR, yet TCRdb's version contains in-frame clones alone and is incomplete. The data contain 300,000 or so clones, around 74% of them seen just once; the ten biggest clones take up approximately 10%. The sample taken for sequencing was memory CD4+ T cells sorted from blood. As for subset: CD45RA-negative fraction. The receptors here all came from a man aged 30-40 years in good health.

This clone was seen at least ten times. The V gene is TRBV19, the J gene TRBJ1-4; D is unresolved. CDR3 length: 16 residues. Germline-derived CDR1 and CDR2 are LNHDA and SQIVND (reference sequence). Trimming took off 3 bases at V and 4 bases at J, with 15 bases between the two ends. CDR3 coding DNA: TGTGCCAGTAGTATGAATTATCGGGAGGATAATGAAAAACTGTTTTTT. It codes for CASSMNYREDNEKLFF.

The chain recombines TRBV6-4 with TRBJ2-3; 10 bases map to TRBD2. The junction had 21 bases not matched to a gene; V was cut back by 9 bases and J by 6 bases. Germline CDR1 MRHNA, CDR2 SNTAGT. The CDR3 is 18 residues long. The CDR3 reads CARLLPWASGRVTDTQYF. DNA for the CDR3: TGTGCCAGACTGCTTCCTTGGGCAAGCGGGAGGGTTACCGATACGCAGTATTTT.

V and J are TRBV4-3 and TRBJ2-1; D might be TRBD1 (6 bases). Between the trimmed V and J ends, which lost 0 bases and 9 bases, there was a span of 18 bases. From germline, CDR1 is LGHNA and CDR2 YSLEER. The CDR3 loop spans 16 amino acids. The CDR3 DNA reads as TGCGCCAGCAGCCAAGATTTGGGGGCTCCGGTGGGTGAGCAGTTCTTC. Protein sequence: CASSQDLGAPVGEQFF.

This clone was observed a few times. J is TRBJ2-7 and V is TRBV27, with D possibly matching TRBD1 (6 bases). This CDR3 has 14 amino acids. Germline V gives CDR1 MNHEY, CDR2 SMNVEV (reference sequence). Trimming pared 7 bases from V and 0 bases from J, leaving 13 bases between. The CDR3 loop is CASKDRPSSYEQYF. The CDR3, as DNA: TGTGCCAGCAAAGACAGGCCGAGCTCCTACGAGCAGTACTTC.

There are a few counts of this clone. The chain couples TRBV5-4 to TRBJ2-1, with D perhaps TRBD2 (7 bases). From germline, CDR1 is SGHNT and CDR2 YYREEE (reference sequence). Trimming pared 6 bases from V and 0 bases from J, leaving 16 bases between. The CDR3 spans 16 residues. The chain's CDR3 is CASTTGGASSYNEQFF. In DNA, the CDR3 is TGTGCCAGCACCACGGGGGGCGCGAGCTCCTACAATGAGCAGTTCTTC.

V is TRBV29-1 and J is TRBJ2-5, with TRBD2 matching over 13 bases. The CDR3 spans 14 residues. CDR1 SQVTM and CDR2 ANQGSEA come from the germline V gene. After removal of 5 bases from V and 5 bases from J, the junction contained 5 bases not matched to a gene. CDR3 loop: CSVFGLAGDETQYF. CDR3 DNA: TGCAGCGTTTTTGGACTAGCGGGAGATGAGACCCAGTACTTC.

The table lists this clone with many counts. The gene calls are TRBV18 and TRBJ1-1, with TRBD1 as a possible D gene (5 bases). The CDR3 contains 13 residues. CDR1 is KGHSH and CDR2 is LQKENI in the germline V gene. Between the trimmed V and J ends, which lost 2 bases and 7 bases, there was a span of 11 bases. In DNA form, the CDR3 reads TGTGCCAGCTCACCAAGCAGGGAGGATGAAGCTTTCTTT. Translation: CASSPSREDEAFF.

The J gene is TRBJ2-3, the V gene TRBV30, with 7 bases aligning to TRBD2. This CDR3 region has 14 residues. Germline V gene data show CDR1 as GTSNPN and CDR2 as SVGIG (reference sequence). V lost 4 bases, J lost 2 bases, and 6 bases stayed unmatched. The CDR3 bases are TGTGCCTGGAATGGCGGGAGCCCCACAGATACGCAGTATTTT. Protein: CAWNGGSPTDTQYF.

CDR3 coding DNA: TGCGCCAGCAGCTTGGACAGGGGCACAGATACGCAGTATTTT. It codes for CASSLDRGTDTQYF. The chain employs TRBV5-1 and TRBJ2-3; D is perhaps TRBD1 (6 bases). The CDR3 covers 14 residues. Between the trimmed V and J ends, which lost 0 bases and 1 base, there was a span of 6 bases. The germline V gene encodes CDR1 SGHRS and CDR2 YFSETQ.

CDR3 loop: CASSASGLAVNEQFF. The CDR3 nucleotides are TGTGCCAGCAGCGCATCGGGACTAGCGGTCAATGAGCAGTTCTTC. The chain couples TRBV9 to TRBJ2-1, with 11 bases that match TRBD2. The CDR3 length is 15 residues. Germline CDR1 reads SGDLS; CDR2 reads YYNGEE. V trimming: 3 bases; J trimming: 6 bases; junction bases outside the gene matches: 5.

The J gene is TRBJ1-1, the V gene TRBV4-1, with 10 bases that match TRBD1. CDR1 is MGHRA and CDR2 is YSYEKL in the germline V gene. The CDR3 contains 16 residues. The ends lost 4 bases at V and 3 bases at J; junction bases unmatched: 8. DNA of the CDR3: TGCGCCAGCAGCCTGGGACAGGGGTTTATGGACACTGAAGCTTTCTTT. Translating gives CASSLGQGFMDTEAFF.

V usage is TRBV10-3 and J usage is TRBJ2-7; TRBD1 might be the D (6 bases). The CDR3 extends over 14 amino acids. The germline V gene has CDR1 ENHRY and CDR2 SYGVKD. Trimming removed 10 bases at V and 4 bases at J, with 20 bases between. In nucleotides, the CDR3 is TGTGCCACCAAGGGGGTGGGGTCCGTGTACGAGCAGTACTTC. This translates into CATKGVGSVYEQYF.

Remarks on this clone: At one of its ends the junction is not consistent with the germline gene, which may arise from a read error. The identical CDR3 is also encoded by other nucleotide sequences in the sample. The V call is TRBV5-1, the J call TRBJ2-7, with 8 bases aligning to TRBD1. The CDR3 contains 13 residues. Germline V gene sequence: CDR1 SGHRS, CDR2 YFSETQ. CDR3 region: CASTKTGVHEQYF. CDR3 coding DNA: TGCGCCAGCACCAAGACAGGGGTCCACGAGCAATACTTC.

The J gene is TRBJ1-5, the V gene TRBV28, with 8 bases lining up with TRBD1. Germline loops: CDR1 MDHEN, CDR2 SYDVKM. The CDR3 is made up of 15 amino acids. The junction had 5 bases not matched to a gene; V was cut back by 5 bases and J by 2 bases. As DNA, the CDR3 is TGTGCCAGCAGTCAGACGACAGGGGGCAATCAGCCCCAGCATTTT. Encoded protein: CASSQTTGGNQPQHF. Looking up the rest from reference TRBV28 and TRBJ1-5 gives the full variable domain: DVKVTQSSRYLVKRTGEKVFLECVQDMDHENMFWYRQDPGLGLRLIYFSYDVKMKEKGDIPEGYSVSREKKERFSLILESASTNQTSMYLCASSQTTGGNQPQHFGDGTRLSIL.

This clone has a single count. This rearrangement joins TRBV6-4 to TRBJ2-1; TRBD1 might be the D (5 bases). The CDR3 is 13 residues long. V was pared by 0 bases and J by 6 bases, with 6 bases between. CDR1 MRHNA and CDR2 SNTAGT come from the germline V gene. For the CDR3, the DNA is TGTGCCAGCAGTGACTCGGGGCTCAATGAGCAGTTCTTC. The encoded protein is CASSDSGLNEQFF.

The V gene is TRBV10-2, the J gene TRBJ2-3; TRBD1 matches 8 bases. Germline V lookup: CDR1 WSHSY, CDR2 SAAADI. This CDR3 contains 14 residues. With 6 bases clipped from V and 1 base from J, the junction kept 3 bases outside the gene matches. Written as DNA, the CDR3 is TGCGCCAGCAGGGGGACAGGACGCACAGATACGCAGTATTTT. This encodes CASRGTGRTDTQYF.

The chain carries TRBV6-6 and TRBJ2-6; perhaps TRBD2 as D (6 bases). The CDR3 contains 16 residues. Germline V gene lookup returns CDR1 MNHNY and CDR2 SVGAGI (reference sequence). V was cut by 7 bases and J by 2 bases, with 15 bases left in between. CDR3: CASIPHRGTGANVLTF. The CDR3 DNA follows: TGTGCCAGCATCCCACACCGGGGGACTGGGGCCAACGTCCTGACTTTC.

This chain connects TRBV2 to TRBJ1-2; D not resolved. V lost 6 bases, J lost 3 bases, and 20 bases lay in between. CDR3 length: 16 residues. Per germline, CDR1 SNHLY and CDR2 FYNNEI. CDR3 in amino acids: CASSPRPGRSHYGYTF. The CDR3 nucleotides are TGTGCCAGCAGCCCCCGACCGGGCAGATCGCACTATGGCTACACCTTC. Together with reference TRBV2 and TRBJ1-2, the CDR3 gives the full variable domain: EPEVTQTPSHQVTQMGQEVILRCVPISNHLYFYWYRQILGQKVEFLVSFYNNEISEKSEIFDDQFSVERPDGSNFTLKIRSTKLEDSAMYFCASSPRPGRSHYGYTFGSGTRLTVV.

This clone was observed at least ten times. The chain couples TRBV28 to TRBJ2-7; D is unclear. The germline V and J ends were trimmed by 7 bases and 3 bases, with 13 bases remaining between them. The CDR3 runs 13 residues. In germline, CDR1 is MDHEN, CDR2 SYDVKM. The CDR3 region is CASTTPGVYEQYF. CDR3 nucleotides: TGTGCCAGCACCACCCCGGGTGTCTACGAGCAGTACTTC.

This clone was seen at least ten times. The chain joins TRBV12-5 to TRBJ2-3; D unclear. Trimming took off 6 bases at V and 6 bases at J, with 13 bases between the two ends. Germline assignment: CDR1 LGHNT and CDR2 FRNRAP. This CDR3 is 13 amino acids long. The CDR3 nucleotides read TGTGCTAGTGGCCTAACACGTTCCGATACGCAGTATTTT. It encodes CASGLTRSDTQYF.

The V and J genes are TRBV6-6 and TRBJ1-5; no definite D call. CDR1 and CDR2 from the germline V gene are MNHNY and SVGAGI (reference sequence). V lost 2 bases to trimming and J lost 3 bases, with 8 bases between them. The CDR3 runs 14 residues. CDR3 sequence (DNA): TGTGCCAGCAGTTACGGTGGAGTCAATCAGCCCCAGCATTTT. It translates to CASSYGGVNQPQHF.

The gene calls are TRBV11-2 and TRBJ2-1; D is perhaps TRBD2 (6 bases). Trimming removed 4 bases from V and 4 bases from J, with 14 bases in between. Germline-derived CDR1 and CDR2 are SGHAT and FQNNGV. The CDR3 runs 15 residues. CDR3 sequence: CASSSKGLTYNEQFF. CDR3 bases: TGTGCCAGCAGCTCCAAGGGACTGACATACAATGAGCAGTTCTTC.

The chain has TRBV6-5 and TRBJ1-3; D gene ambiguous. The germline V gene has CDR1 MNHEY and CDR2 SVGAGI. The V end was cut by 2 bases, the J end by 4 bases, with 9 bases between. The CDR3 is 14 amino acids. The chain's CDR3 is CASSYHRTGNTIYF. In nucleotides, the CDR3 is TGTGCCAGCAGTTACCACCGTACAGGAAACACCATATATTTT.

The genes are TRBV7-2 and TRBJ2-7, with TRBD2 identical over 9 bases. Germline loops: CDR1 SGHTA, CDR2 FQGNSA. The CDR3 totals 15 residues. Unmatched junction bases numbered 7, after V lost 1 base and J lost 6 bases. CDR3 in DNA: TGTGCCAGCAGCTTAGGGGATGGCGGGAGGGGCGAGCAGTACTTC. It encodes CASSLGDGGRGEQYF. The full variable domain, rest sourced from reference TRBV7-2 and TRBJ2-7, is GAGVSQSPSNKVTEKGKDVELRCDPISGHTALYWYRQSLGQGLEFLIYFQGNSAPDKSGLPSDRFSAERTGGSVSTLTIQRTQQEDSAVYLCASSLGDGGRGEQYFGPGTRLTVT.

This sequence joins TRBV2 and TRBJ1-2, with D tentatively TRBD1 (5 bases). V was cut by 6 bases and J by 4 bases, with 15 bases left in between. The germline V gene encodes CDR1 SNHLY and CDR2 FYNNEI. This CDR3 has 14 residues. CDR3 nucleotide sequence: TGTGCCAGCAGCGCGGGACGGCTGAGCTATGGCTACACCTTC. Translation gives CASSAGRLSYGYTF.

The rearrangement uses TRBV28 and TRBJ1-1; D might be TRBD1 (5 bases). Germline values: CDR1 MDHEN, CDR2 SYDVKM. Trimming shortened V by 5 bases and J by 3 bases, and 13 bases separated the two germline ends. The CDR3 spans 14 residues. The DNA of the CDR3 is TGTGCCAGCAGTGGCCCAGGGTCGGACACTGAAGCTTTCTTT. This gives the protein CASSGPGSDTEAFF.